The T cell receptor (beta chain) described here comes from a study of response to subunit inactivated influenza vaccine (dated by TCRdb to the late 2010s). For the study in its entirety: Deep quantitative T cell receptor repertoire profiling was used in the study to track responses to a trivalent subunit inactivated influenza vaccine. Study-wide findings and limitations: According to the authors, only a limited number of new T cells may be recruited by each seasonal influenza vaccination.

As regards this clonotype: The target of this receptor is not known. The record has no base qualities; no much larger clone is one base away.

Library generation was performed with RT-PCR. The sample was run on an Illumina HiSeq 2500. TCRdb trimmed the raw reads at Q25, called clones with MiXCR and kept productive beta chains. When rows share a CDR3 protein, they turn into one entry using the most common DNA and genes. Across this sample there are about 570,000 distinct CDR3 sequences, with roughly 10% seen only once. Around 10% of the sample is taken by the ten largest. The data also belong to a second study, concerning T cells expressing NK-cell markers. The other study reports the following: The TCR beta cDNA libraries were made using 5'RACE template switching, a step that added both a universal primer site and unique molecular identifiers. Three sorted T-cell subsets (CD3+CD56+NKG2C+, CD3+CD56+NKG2C- and CD3+CD56-NKG2C+) from several donors had their TCR beta-chain repertoires profiled. Of the eight sequenced donors, seven were found to be HCMV-seropositive and one was found to be HCMV-seronegative. To restrict sorting to alphabetaTCR-expressing T cells, an anti-gammadeltaTCR antibody was added in several experiments. In several donors, the dominant CD3+CD56+NKG2C+ clonotypes were found to rank among the top 10 CD8+ clonotypes and to make up about 1.0-7.0% of CD8+ T cells. Those dominant clonotypes were again the most abundant among CD3+CD56-NKG2C+ cells in a handful of donors, at about 25-65%. Whether the expanded NKG2C-expressing T cell clones were specific for HCMV antigens remained unclear. Randomly selected healthy volunteers, three men and five women, were used as the eight sequenced donors. HCMV serostatus was determined by detecting HCMV-specific IgG in serum with a commercial ELISA kit. Ficoll density gradient centrifugation was used to isolate peripheral blood mononuclear cells from blood. For about 6 donors, unsorted PBMC were also used to sequence bulk peripheral blood T-cell repertoires. Priming for cDNA synthesis came from the TCR beta constant segment, and two successive PCR amplification steps followed. Libraries were sequenced as 2 x 150 bp reads on Illumina HiSeq 2000/2500, MiSeq or NextSeq. MIGEC handled demultiplexing of the reads and grouping by UMI, while MiTCR was used to assemble and quantify clonotypes. To exclude erroneous sequences, any TCR cDNA sequence not supported by at least two reads was discarded. The tcR package was used for downstream repertoire analysis, and clonotypes were matched between fractions using CDR3 nucleotide sequence together with V segment. VDJmatch was used to annotate antigen specificity against VDJdb, with one amino acid substitution allowed in CDR3.

This TCR was sampled from a man in his fifties who received an inactivated influenza vaccine. Donor details come from another sample of the same person, matched by shared clones. The material sequenced was PBMCs from blood, taken on the day of vaccination.

The CDR3 region reads CATRGDRGNIQYF. The base sequence is TGTGCCACCAGGGGTGACAGGGGAAACATTCAGTACTTC. The chain uses TRBV15 and TRBJ2-4, and 8 bases in between align with TRBD1. The germline V gene (reference sequence) sets CDR1 to LNHNV and CDR2 to YYDKDF. V loses 6 bases at its end and J loses 6 bases; junction bases beyond the gene matches: 4. There are 13 amino acids in the CDR3, from cysteine to phenylalanine inclusive. Only the CDR3 portion is preserved as DNA: 39 bases, with reading frame beginning at the first base. The CDR3, completed at both ends by the reference TRBV15 and TRBJ2-4 genes, gives the full variable domain DAMVIQNPRYQVTQFGKPVTLSCSQTLNHNVMYWYQQKSSQAPKLLFHYYDKDFNNEADTPDNFQSRRPNTSFCFLDIRSPGLGDTAMYLCATRGDRGNIQYFGAGTRLSVL.